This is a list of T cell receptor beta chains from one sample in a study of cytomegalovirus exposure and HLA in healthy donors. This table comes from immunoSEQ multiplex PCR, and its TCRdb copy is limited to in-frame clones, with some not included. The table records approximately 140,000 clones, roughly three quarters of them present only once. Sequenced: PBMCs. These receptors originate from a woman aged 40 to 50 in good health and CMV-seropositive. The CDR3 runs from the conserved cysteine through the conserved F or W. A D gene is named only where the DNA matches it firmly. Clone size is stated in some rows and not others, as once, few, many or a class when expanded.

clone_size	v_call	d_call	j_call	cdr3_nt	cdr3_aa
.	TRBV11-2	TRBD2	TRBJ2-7	TGTGCCAGCAGCATCCGGACTAGCGGGGGCTACGAGCAGTACTTC	CASSIRTSGGYEQYF
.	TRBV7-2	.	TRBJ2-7	TGCGCCAGCAGCTTAGGTTCGCAGAATTACGAGCAGTACTTC	CASSLGSQNYEQYF
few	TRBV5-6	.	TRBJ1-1	TGTGCCAGCAGCCTAGGGGGGAACACTGAAGCTTTCTTT	CASSLGGNTEAFF
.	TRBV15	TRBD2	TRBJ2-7	TGTGCCACCAGCGGAGCGACTAGCGGGCTTCCCTACGAGCAGTACTTC	CATSGATSGLPYEQYF
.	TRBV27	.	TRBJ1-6	TGTGCCAGGGACAGAGGGTATAATTCACCCCTCCACTTT	CARDRGYNSPLHF
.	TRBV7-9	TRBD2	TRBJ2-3	TGTGCCAGCAGCTACGACGAGGGGGGACTAGGAGATACGCAGTATTTT	CASSYDEGGLGDTQYF
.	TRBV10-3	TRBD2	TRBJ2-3	TGTGCCATCAGTGAGTCGAACGGGGGGTTGGCAGATACGCAGTATTTT	CAISESNGGLADTQYF
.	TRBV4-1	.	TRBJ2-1	TGCGCCAGCAGCTCCGGGTGGGGCCCCAATGAGCAGTTCTTC	CASSSGWGPNEQFF
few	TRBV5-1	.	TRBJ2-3	TGCGCCAGCAGCTTGGGACAGGACACAGATACGCAGTATTTT	CASSLGQDTDTQYF
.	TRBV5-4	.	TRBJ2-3	TGTGCCAGCAGCTTGGATGGGGCTTCTAGCACAGATACGCAGTATTTT	CASSLDGASSTDTQYF
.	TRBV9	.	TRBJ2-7	TGTGCCAGCAGCGTAGACTGGGACACTGCCTACGAGCAGTACTTC	CASSVDWDTAYEQYF
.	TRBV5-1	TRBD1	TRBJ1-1	TGCGCCAGCAGCAACGCAGGGGGCCGTACTGAAGCTTTCTTT	CASSNAGGRTEAFF
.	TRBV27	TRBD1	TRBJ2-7	TGTGCCAGCAGCCTAACCGCACTATCCGGGACAGGGTTCAAGTCCTACGAGCAGTACTTC	CASSLTALSGTGFKSYEQYF
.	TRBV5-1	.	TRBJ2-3	TGCGCCAGCAGTGAGGGCCGCACAGATACGCAGTATTTT	CASSEGRTDTQYF
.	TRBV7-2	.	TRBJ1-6	TGTGCCAGCAGCAGGGGAGGATCACCCCTCCACTTT	CASSRGGSPLHF
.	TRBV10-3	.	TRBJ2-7	TGTGCCATCAGGGAAAGACAGAGAACCTACGAGCAGTACTTC	CAIRERQRTYEQYF
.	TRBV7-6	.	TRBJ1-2	TGTGCCAGCAGCTTAGAGGGGTTCTATGGCTACACCTTC	CASSLEGFYGYTF
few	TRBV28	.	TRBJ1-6	TGTGCCAGCAGAGACAGCCGAATTAGCTCCTATAATTCACCCCTCCACTTT	CASRDSRISSYNSPLHF
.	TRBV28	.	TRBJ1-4	TGTGCCAGCAGTTTACTGGGGAGAGGTGAAAAACTGTTTTTT	CASSLLGRGEKLFF
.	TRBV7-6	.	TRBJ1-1	TGTGCCAGCAGCTTAGACGTTGGCTCTGAAGCTTTCTTT	CASSLDVGSEAFF
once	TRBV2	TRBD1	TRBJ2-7	TGTGCCAGCAGTCTACGGACAGGGTCGGGTTACGAGCAGTACTTC	CASSLRTGSGYEQYF
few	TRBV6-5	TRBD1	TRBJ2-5	TGTGCCAGCAGTTACCAAAACAGGGGTGAGACCCAGTACTTC	CASSYQNRGETQYF
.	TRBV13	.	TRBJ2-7	TGTGCCAGTAACCTAGGGCAGGGAAACGAGCAGTACTTC	CASNLGQGNEQYF